The following is a T cell receptor beta chain sequence with its context. Its antigen is undetermined. These data are taken from a study of human CD8 memory T cell subsets. Making the TCR beta libraries relied on UMI-labeled 5' RACE. With the 5' RACE reads reprocessed, TCRdb shows one record per CDR3 protein and no DNA. The sample includes 5,500 to 8,500 distinct CDR3 sequences. The CDR3 is 17 residues long. CDR1 is MGHRA, CDR2 YSYEKL, per germline. Study conclusions and caveats: Beta chains alone were the T cell receptor chains sequenced in the study. Stem-like memory T cells and precursor exhausted T cells had repertoires whose mutual overlap was minimal.

The V call is TRBV4-1, the J call TRBJ2-1; the TCRdb call, TRBD2, lacks DNA for checking. The receptor was derived from a human donor in good health. The sequencing input was CD8+ stem-like memory T cells (TSCM and TCM) sorted from PBMCs. Subset noted: stem-like memory CD8 T cells (TSTEM), CCR7+ PD-1- TIGIT-. CDR3 region: CASSQAREGPRHNEQFF.